This T cell receptor beta chain was identified during a study of blood T cell repertoires in COVID-19. Germline-derived CDR1 and CDR2 are SGHDT and YYEEEE. Trimming removed 5 bases from V and 6 bases from J, with 14 bases in between. The CDR3 runs to 13 residues. Original processing notes: It was from reference gene primer amplification that nucleated cell counts were estimated. This table comes from immunoSEQ multiplex PCR, and its TCRdb copy is limited to in-frame clones, with some not included. Clonal size and the V and J genes are those of that table, whereas D and trimming came from the DNA. The sample includes 210,000 or so clones, around 83% of them seen just once.

The sample consisted of peripheral blood. The receptor's source is a man aged 50 to 60 with active or convalescent COVID-19. This chain links TRBV5-6 with TRBJ1-2; TRBD1 might be the D (6 bases). CDR3 nucleotide sequence: TGTGCCAGCAGGCCGCAGGGGAGCCATGGCTACACCTTC. This translates into CASRPQGSHGYTF.